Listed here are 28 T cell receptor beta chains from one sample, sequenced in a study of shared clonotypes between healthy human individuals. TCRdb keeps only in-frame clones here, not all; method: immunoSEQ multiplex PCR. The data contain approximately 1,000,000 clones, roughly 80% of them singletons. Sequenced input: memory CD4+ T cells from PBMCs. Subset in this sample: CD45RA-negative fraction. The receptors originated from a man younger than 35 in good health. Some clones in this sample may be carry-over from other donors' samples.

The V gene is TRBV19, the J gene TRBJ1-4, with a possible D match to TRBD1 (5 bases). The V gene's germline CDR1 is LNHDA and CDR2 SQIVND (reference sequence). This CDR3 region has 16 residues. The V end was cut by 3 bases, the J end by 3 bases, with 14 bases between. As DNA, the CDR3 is TGTGCCAGTAGTATGGGACGGGAGAGGTCTAATGAAAAACTGTTTTTT. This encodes CASSMGRERSNEKLFF.

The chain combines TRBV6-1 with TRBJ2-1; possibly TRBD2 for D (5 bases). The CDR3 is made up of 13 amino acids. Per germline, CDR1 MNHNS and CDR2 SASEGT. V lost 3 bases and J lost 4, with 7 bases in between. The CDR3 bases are TGTGCCAGCAGTGAGGACTCGTACAATGAGCAGTTCTTC. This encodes CASSEDSYNEQFF.

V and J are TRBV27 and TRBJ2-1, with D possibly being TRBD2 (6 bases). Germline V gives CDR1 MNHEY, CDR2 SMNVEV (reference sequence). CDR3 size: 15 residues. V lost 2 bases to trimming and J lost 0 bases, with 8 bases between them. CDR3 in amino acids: CASSLLASSYNEQFF. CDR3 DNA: TGTGCCAGCAGTTTACTAGCGTCCTCCTACAATGAGCAGTTCTTC.

The DNA for the CDR3 is TGCGCCAGCAGTCTCAGGACTAGCAGAAGCACCGGGGAGCTGTTTTTT. It translates to CASSLRTSRSTGELFF. The chain is built from TRBV4-1 and TRBJ2-2; 8 bases align to TRBD2. V lost 6 bases to trimming and J lost 4 bases; unmatched junction nucleotides: 10. Germline CDR1 reads MGHRA; CDR2 reads YSYEKL. CDR3 length equals 16 residues.

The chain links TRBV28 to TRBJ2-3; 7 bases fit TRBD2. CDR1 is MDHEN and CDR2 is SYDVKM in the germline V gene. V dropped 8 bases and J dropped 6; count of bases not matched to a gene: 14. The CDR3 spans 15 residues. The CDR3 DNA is TGTGCCAGCCCCCCACGGGCGGGAGTAGGGGATACGCAGTATTTT. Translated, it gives CASPPRAGVGDTQYF.

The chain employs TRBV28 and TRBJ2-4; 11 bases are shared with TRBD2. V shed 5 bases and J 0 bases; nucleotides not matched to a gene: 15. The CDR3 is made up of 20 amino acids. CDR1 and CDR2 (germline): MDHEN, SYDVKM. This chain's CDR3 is CASSTLLSGLAEIAKNIQYF. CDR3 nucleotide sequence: TGTGCCAGCAGTACCCTCCTCTCGGGACTAGCGGAAATAGCCAAAAACATTCAGTACTTC.

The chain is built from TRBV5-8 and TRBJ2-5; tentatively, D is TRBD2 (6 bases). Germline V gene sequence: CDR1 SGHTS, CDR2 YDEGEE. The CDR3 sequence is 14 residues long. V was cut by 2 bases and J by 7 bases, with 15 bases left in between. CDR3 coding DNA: TGTGCCAGCAGCTTTGAAGGCGGGATGGGGACCCAGTACTTC. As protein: CASSFEGGMGTQYF. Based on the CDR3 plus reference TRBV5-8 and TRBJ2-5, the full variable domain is EAGVTQSPTHLIKTRGQQATLRCSPISGHTSVYWYQQALGLGLQFLLWYDEGEERNRGNFPPRFSGRQFPNYSSELNVNALELEDSALYLCASSFEGGMGTQYFGPGTRLLVL.

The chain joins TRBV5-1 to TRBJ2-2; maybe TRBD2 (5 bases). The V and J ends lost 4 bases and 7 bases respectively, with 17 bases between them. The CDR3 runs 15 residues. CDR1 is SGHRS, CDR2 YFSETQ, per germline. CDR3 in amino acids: CASSLTTDSYGELFF. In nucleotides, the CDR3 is TGCGCCAGCAGCCTGACTACTGACTCCTACGGGGAGCTGTTTTTT. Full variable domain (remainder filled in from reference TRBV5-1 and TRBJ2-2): KAGVTQTPRYLIKTRGQQVTLSCSPISGHRSVSWYQQTPGQGLQFLFEYFSETQRNKGNFPGRFSGRQFSNSRSEMNVSTLELGDSALYLCASSLTTDSYGELFFGEGSRLTVL.

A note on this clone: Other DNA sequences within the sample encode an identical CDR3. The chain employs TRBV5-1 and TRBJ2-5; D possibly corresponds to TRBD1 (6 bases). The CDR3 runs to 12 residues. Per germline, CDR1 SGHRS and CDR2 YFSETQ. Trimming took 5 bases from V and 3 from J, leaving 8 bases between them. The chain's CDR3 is CASRRQEETQYF. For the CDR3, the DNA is TGCGCCAGCAGGCGACAGGAAGAGACCCAGTACTTC.

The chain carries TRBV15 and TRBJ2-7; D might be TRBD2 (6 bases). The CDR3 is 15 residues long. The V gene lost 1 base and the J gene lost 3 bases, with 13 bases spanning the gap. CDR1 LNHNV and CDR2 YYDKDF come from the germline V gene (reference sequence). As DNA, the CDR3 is TGTGCCACCAGCAGAGGGGGACTGACCGACTACGAGCAGTACTTC. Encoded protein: CATSRGGLTDYEQYF.

CDR3 DNA sequence: TGTGCCAGCAGCACAGGGATCGCCTACGAGCAGTACTTC. This translates into CASSTGIAYEQYF. The rearrangement links TRBV6-5 to TRBJ2-5; a possible D gene is TRBD1 (6 bases). The DNA end is more similar to TRBJ2-7, so the J call may be wrong. Per germline, CDR1 MNHEY and CDR2 SVGAGI. CDR3 length: 13 residues.

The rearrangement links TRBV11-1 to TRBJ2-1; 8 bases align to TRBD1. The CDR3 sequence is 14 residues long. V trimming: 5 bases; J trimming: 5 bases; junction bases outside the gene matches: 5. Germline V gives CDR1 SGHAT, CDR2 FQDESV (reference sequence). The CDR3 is CASSPDRANNEQFF. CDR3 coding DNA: TGTGCCAGCAGCCCGGACAGGGCCAACAATGAGCAGTTCTTC.

The CDR3 spells CASSFQGRYSPLHF. In nucleotides, the CDR3 is TGTGCCAGCAGCTTTCAGGGAAGGTATTCACCCCTCCACTTT. The V call is TRBV7-2, the J call TRBJ1-6; perhaps TRBD1 as D (5 bases). The CDR3 runs 14 residues. Germline V lookup: CDR1 SGHTA, CDR2 FQGNSA. The germline V and J ends were trimmed by 3 bases and 8 bases, with 11 bases remaining between them.

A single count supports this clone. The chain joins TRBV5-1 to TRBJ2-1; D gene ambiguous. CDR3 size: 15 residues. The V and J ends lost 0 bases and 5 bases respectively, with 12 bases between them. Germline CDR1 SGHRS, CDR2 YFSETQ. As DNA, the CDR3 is TGCGCCAGCAGCTTGGTGACGGATTACCACAATGAGCAGTTCTTC. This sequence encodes CASSLVTDYHNEQFF.

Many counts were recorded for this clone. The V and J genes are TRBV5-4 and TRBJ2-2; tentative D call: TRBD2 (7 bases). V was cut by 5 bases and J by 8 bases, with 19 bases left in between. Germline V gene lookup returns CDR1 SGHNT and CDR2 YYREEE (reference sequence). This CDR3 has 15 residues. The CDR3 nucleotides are TGTGCCAGCAGGCCCGGCCGGGGGGCCGGGGGGGAGCTGTTTTTT. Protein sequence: CASRPGRGAGGELFF.

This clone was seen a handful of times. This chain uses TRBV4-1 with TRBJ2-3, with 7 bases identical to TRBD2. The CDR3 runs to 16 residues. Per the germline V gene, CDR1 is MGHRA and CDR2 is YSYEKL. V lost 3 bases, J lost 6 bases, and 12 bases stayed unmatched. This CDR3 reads CASSQPGTRERDTQYF. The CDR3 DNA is TGCGCCAGCAGCCAGCCTGGGACGCGGGAGCGGGATACGCAGTATTTT.

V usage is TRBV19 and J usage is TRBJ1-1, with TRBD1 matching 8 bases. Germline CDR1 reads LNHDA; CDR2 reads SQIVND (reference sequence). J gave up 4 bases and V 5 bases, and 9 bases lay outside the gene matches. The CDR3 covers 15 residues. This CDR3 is CASSHPSQGVTEAFF. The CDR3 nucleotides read TGTGCCAGTAGTCATCCATCACAGGGGGTCACTGAAGCTTTCTTT.

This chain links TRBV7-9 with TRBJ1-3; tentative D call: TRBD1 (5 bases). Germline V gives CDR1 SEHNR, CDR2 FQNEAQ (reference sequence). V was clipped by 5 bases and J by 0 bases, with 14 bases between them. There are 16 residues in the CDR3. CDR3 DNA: TGTGCCAGCAGCCCGGGAGAGGGGCTCTCTGGAAACACCATATATTTT. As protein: CASSPGEGLSGNTIYF.

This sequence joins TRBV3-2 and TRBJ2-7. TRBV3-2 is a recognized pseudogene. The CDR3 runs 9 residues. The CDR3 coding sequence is TGTGCCAGAATCTACGAGCAGTACTTC. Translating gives CARIYEQYF.

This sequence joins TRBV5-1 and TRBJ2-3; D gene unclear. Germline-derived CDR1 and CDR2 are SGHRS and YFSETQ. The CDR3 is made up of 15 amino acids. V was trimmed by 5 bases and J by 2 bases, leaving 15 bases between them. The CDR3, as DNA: TGCGCCAGCAGTCTCTTCGCGGAGAACACAGATACGCAGTATTTT. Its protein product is CASSLFAENTDTQYF.

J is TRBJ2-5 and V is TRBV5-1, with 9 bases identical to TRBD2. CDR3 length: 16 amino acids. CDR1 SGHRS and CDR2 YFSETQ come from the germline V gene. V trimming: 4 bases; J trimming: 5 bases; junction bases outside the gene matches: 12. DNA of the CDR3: TGCGCCAGCAGCGTCACCGGGACTAGCTATGGGGAGACCCAGTACTTC. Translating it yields CASSVTGTSYGETQYF.

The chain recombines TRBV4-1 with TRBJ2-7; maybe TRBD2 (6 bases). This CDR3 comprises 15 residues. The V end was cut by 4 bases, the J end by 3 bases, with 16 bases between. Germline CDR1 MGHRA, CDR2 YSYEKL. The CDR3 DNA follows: TGCGCCAGCAGCCCCGCGGGACGGCCCGACTACGAGCAGTACTTC. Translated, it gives CASSPAGRPDYEQYF.

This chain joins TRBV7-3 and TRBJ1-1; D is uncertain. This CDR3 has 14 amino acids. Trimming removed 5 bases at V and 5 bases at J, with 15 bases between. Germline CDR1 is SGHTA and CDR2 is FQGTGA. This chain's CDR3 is CASSREPGRTEAFF. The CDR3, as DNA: TGTGCCAGCAGCCGGGAACCGGGGAGGACTGAAGCTTTCTTT.

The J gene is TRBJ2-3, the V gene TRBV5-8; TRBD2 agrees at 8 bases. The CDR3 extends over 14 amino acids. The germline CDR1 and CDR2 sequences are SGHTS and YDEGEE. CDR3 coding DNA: TGTTCCTCGAGCAGACGGGAGGGCTTGGATACGCAGTATTTT. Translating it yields CSSSRREGLDTQYF.

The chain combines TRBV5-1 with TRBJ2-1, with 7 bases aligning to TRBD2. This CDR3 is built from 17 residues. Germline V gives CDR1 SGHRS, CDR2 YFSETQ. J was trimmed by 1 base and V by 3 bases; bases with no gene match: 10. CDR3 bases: TGCGCCAGCAGCTACTCCCGCCTAGCGGAGTCCTACAATGAGCAGTTCTTC. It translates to CASSYSRLAESYNEQFF.

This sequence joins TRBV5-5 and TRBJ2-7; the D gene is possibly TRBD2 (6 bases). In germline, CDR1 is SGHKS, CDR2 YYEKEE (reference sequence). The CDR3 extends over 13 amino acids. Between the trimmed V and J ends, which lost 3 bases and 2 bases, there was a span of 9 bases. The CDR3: CASSWGLAYEQYF. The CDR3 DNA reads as TGTGCCAGCAGCTGGGGACTTGCCTACGAGCAGTACTTC.

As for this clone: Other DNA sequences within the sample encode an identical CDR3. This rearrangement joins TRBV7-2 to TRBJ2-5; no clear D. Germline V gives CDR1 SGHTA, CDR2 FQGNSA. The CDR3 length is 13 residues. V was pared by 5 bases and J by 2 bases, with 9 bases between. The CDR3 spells CASSIRVQETQYF. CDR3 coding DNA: TGTGCCAGCAGCATTAGAGTACAAGAGACCCAGTACTTC.

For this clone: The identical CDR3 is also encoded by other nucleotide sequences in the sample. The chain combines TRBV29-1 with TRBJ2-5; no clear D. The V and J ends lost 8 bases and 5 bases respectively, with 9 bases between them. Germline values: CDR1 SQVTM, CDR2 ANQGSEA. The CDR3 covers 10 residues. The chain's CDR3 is CSIKQETQYF. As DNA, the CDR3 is TGCAGCATAAAACAGGAGACCCAGTACTTC.